The 21 T cell receptor beta chains presented below share a single source sample, sequenced in a study of blood T cell repertoires in COVID-19 (dated by TCRdb to the early 2020s). Library generation was performed with the immunoSEQ multiplex PCR assay. The immuneACCESS repertoire file appears here via TCRdb, limited to in-frame rearrangements. These files lack a portion of the clones; in checked studies, under half of the deficit traces to unresolved V genes, and the cause of the others is not known. In all, the sample holds 350,000 to 550,000 clones, and more than 80% of those were seen once. Around 1.1% of the sample lies in the top ten. Sequencing used PBMCs or T cells enriched from blood (not recorded which). These receptors came from a man aged 25 to 40 who had recovered from COVID-19.

This clone appeared once. This chain links TRBV2 with TRBJ1-2; D not resolved. Germline-derived CDR1 and CDR2 are SNHLY and FYNNEI. The length of the CDR3 is 13 residues. The V gene lost 3 bases and the J gene lost 4 bases, with 9 bases spanning the gap. The CDR3 bases are TGTGCCAGCAGTGATACCGTGAGCTATGGCTACACCTTC. Encoded protein: CASSDTVSYGYTF. Variable domain in full (rest from reference TRBV2 and TRBJ1-2): EPEVTQTPSHQVTQMGQEVILRCVPISNHLYFYWYRQILGQKVEFLVSFYNNEISEKSEIFDDQFSVERPDGSNFTLKIRSTKLEDSAMYFCASSDTVSYGYTFGSGTRLTVV.

This clone was seen once. The rearrangement links TRBV28 to TRBJ1-3; D gene unclear. The V and J ends lost 3 bases and 0 bases respectively, with 9 bases between them. This CDR3 spans 15 amino acids. Germline V gene data show CDR1 as MDHEN and CDR2 as SYDVKM. DNA for the CDR3: TGTGCCAGCAGTTTTCGCGGGCACTCTGGAAACACCATATATTTT. This codes for CASSFRGHSGNTIYF.

CDR3 region: CASTGTNYGYTF. The CDR3, as DNA: TGTGCCAGCACAGGGACTAACTATGGCTACACCTTC. This chain connects TRBV2 to TRBJ1-2; TRBD1 might be the D (5 bases). Germline V lookup: CDR1 SNHLY, CDR2 FYNNEI. The CDR3 runs to 12 residues. Deletions cut 7 bases from V and 0 bases from J, with 6 bases between.

A remark on this clone: The sample contains more than one DNA sequence encoding this CDR3. The CDR3 bases are TGTGCCAGCAGCCTTGGACAGGGGGCGCGGAATGAGCAGTTCTTC. Amino acids: CASSLGQGARNEQFF. V usage is TRBV7-2 and J usage is TRBJ2-1; TRBD1 matches at 11 bases. The trim removed 5 bases at V and 7 bases at J, leaving 7 bases unmatched. Germline V gene data show CDR1 as SGHTA and CDR2 as FQGNSA. The CDR3 is 15 amino acids.

The CDR3 region is CASSLGVWEQFF. In DNA form, the CDR3 reads TGTGCCAGCAGCCTAGGGGTTTGGGAGCAGTTCTTC. The chain links TRBV3-1 (or the pseudogene TRBV3-2) to TRBJ2-1; a weak D match, TRBD1 (5 bases). Trimming took 4 bases from V and 10 from J, leaving 11 bases between them. Germline CDR1 LGHDT, CDR2 YNNKEL (reference sequence). The CDR3 has 12 residues.

The chain employs TRBV25-1 and TRBJ2-5; possibly TRBD2 for D (5 bases). CDR1 MGHDK and CDR2 SYGVNS come from the germline V gene. The CDR3 consists of 16 residues. V lost 1 base to trimming and J lost 4 bases, with 16 bases between them. Here the CDR3 reads CASSEFGTGKAETQYF. The CDR3 region has the DNA TGTGCCAGCAGTGAATTTGGAACGGGAAAGGCAGAGACCCAGTACTTC.

The chain couples TRBV6-5 to TRBJ2-7; D possibly corresponds to TRBD2 (6 bases). Germline V CDR1 and CDR2: MNHEY, SVGAGI. The V end was cut by 0 bases, the J end by 6 bases, with 15 bases between. The CDR3 has 15 residues. The CDR3 is CASSYSTSRRSEQYF. CDR3 in DNA: TGTGCCAGCAGTTACTCGACTAGTAGGAGGTCCGAGCAGTACTTC.

The chain uses TRBV25-1 and TRBJ2-7, with 7 bases matching TRBD2. Germline CDR1 and CDR2: MGHDK and SYGVNS. The CDR3 length is 14 residues. J gave up 1 base and V 1 base, and 1 base lay outside the gene matches. CDR3 sequence: CASSEFGRSYEQYF. The CDR3 coding sequence is TGTGCCAGCAGTGAATTCGGGAGGTCCTACGAGCAGTACTTC.

The rearrangement links TRBV30 to TRBJ1-2, with D perhaps TRBD1 (6 bases). This CDR3 comprises 14 residues. Trimming shortened V by 2 bases and J by 8 bases, and 18 bases separated the two germline ends. Germline V CDR1 and CDR2: GTSNPN, SVGIG (reference sequence). CDR3 region: CAWSISTGMGGYTF. The CDR3 DNA sequence: TGTGCCTGGAGTATATCAACAGGGATGGGCGGCTACACCTTC.

This clone is a singleton in its sample. CDR3 region: CASSQEGAALEQFF. The CDR3 nucleotides read TGCGCCAGCAGCCAAGAGGGGGCAGCTTTGGAGCAGTTCTTC. The J gene is TRBJ2-1, the V gene TRBV4-1, with D possibly being TRBD1 (6 bases). The CDR3 covers 14 residues. The germline V and J ends were trimmed by 0 bases and 10 bases, with 13 bases remaining between them. Germline CDR1 is MGHRA and CDR2 is YSYEKL.

The rearrangement joins TRBV5-1 to TRBJ2-7; 7 bases agree with TRBD2. The CDR3 sequence is 14 residues long. CDR1 and CDR2 from the germline V gene are SGHRS and YFSETQ. J gave up 3 bases and V 0 bases, and 3 bases lay outside the gene matches. The CDR3 protein is CASSLAGDYYEQYF. Written as DNA, the CDR3 is TGCGCCAGCAGCTTGGCGGGGGACTACTACGAGCAGTACTTC.

The V call is TRBV7-2, the J call TRBJ2-5, with 8 positions matching TRBD2. Germline V gives CDR1 SGHTA, CDR2 FQGNSA. V lost 6 bases, J lost 6 bases, and 15 bases stayed unmatched. The CDR3 runs 16 residues. The CDR3 DNA reads as TGTGCCAGCAGTCTTATGGTCGGACTAGCTTTGAAGACCCAGTACTTC. Translating it yields CASSLMVGLALKTQYF.

The gene calls are TRBV5-1 and TRBJ2-5; D might be TRBD2 (6 bases). Trimming left V 0 bases short and J 3 bases short, with 9 bases between. This CDR3 has 14 residues. CDR1 SGHRS and CDR2 YFSETQ come from the germline V gene. DNA of the CDR3: TGCGCCAGCAGCTTGGCCGCGGGGAAAGAGACCCAGTACTTC. This gives the protein CASSLAAGKETQYF.

This clone has a handful of counts. The rearrangement joins TRBV18 to TRBJ2-5; 8 nucleotides align to TRBD1. The CDR3 is made up of 14 amino acids. Germline V lookup: CDR1 KGHSH, CDR2 LQKENI. J gave up 3 bases and V 2 bases, and 2 bases lay outside the gene matches. The CDR3, as DNA: TGTGCCAGCTCACCAACAGGGGGGAAAGAGACCCAGTACTTC. Protein sequence: CASSPTGGKETQYF.

A single count supports this clone. The rearrangement links TRBV19 to TRBJ2-7; D might be TRBD1 (6 bases). Germline V gives CDR1 LNHDA, CDR2 SQIVND (reference sequence). This CDR3 is built from 14 residues. Trimming shortened V by 4 bases and J by 1 base, and 11 bases separated the two germline ends. CDR3 protein: CASSSWGLSYEQYF. The DNA for the CDR3 is TGTGCCAGTAGTAGCTGGGGGCTTTCCTACGAGCAGTACTTC.

This clone was found once. Other DNA sequences from this sample encode an identical CDR3 as well. CDR3 bases: TGTGCCAGCTCACCAGGGACAGGATTGAACACTGAAGCTTTCTTT. Residues: CASSPGTGLNTEAFF. The chain uses TRBV18 and TRBJ1-1; 8 bases map to TRBD1. The length of the CDR3 is 15 residues. Germline V CDR1 and CDR2: KGHSH, LQKENI. V trimming: 2 bases; J trimming: 0 bases; junction bases outside the gene matches: 2.

The chain's CDR3 is CASSPERGSYNSPLHF. The CDR3 coding sequence is TGTGCCAGTAGCCCCGAGAGAGGGTCCTATAATTCACCCCTCCACTTT. V gene TRBV19 combines with J gene TRBJ1-6; no clear D gene. This CDR3 has 16 residues. The germline gives CDR1 LNHDA, CDR2 SQIVND (reference sequence). Trimming removed 6 bases at V and 1 base at J, with 13 bases between.

The rearrangement links TRBV7-3 to TRBJ2-3; TRBD1 might be the D (5 bases). Trimming stripped 0 bases from V and 4 bases from J, with 11 bases between. CDR3 length: 15 residues. In germline, CDR1 is SGHTA, CDR2 FQGTGA. The CDR3 is CASSLTVGAPDTQYF. The CDR3 coding sequence is TGTGCCAGCAGCTTAACCGTAGGGGCCCCAGATACGCAGTATTTT. Full variable domain (rest looked up from reference TRBV7-3 and TRBJ2-3): GAGVSQTPSNKVTEKGKYVELRCDPISGHTALYWYRQSLGQGPEFLIYFQGTGAADDSGLPNDRFFAVRPEGSVSTLKIQRTERGDSAVYLCASSLTVGAPDTQYFGPGTRLTVL.

The chain joins TRBV28 to TRBJ1-2; 7 bases match TRBD1. In germline, CDR1 is MDHEN, CDR2 SYDVKM. The V gene end was trimmed by 4 bases and the J gene end by 0 bases; junction bases not matched to a gene: 14. The CDR3 is 18 amino acids. The CDR3 DNA sequence: TGTGCCAGCAGTTCCGGGACAGCAAACAGGGGAGCTAACTATGGCTACACCTTC. It codes for CASSSGTANRGANYGYTF.

The chain has TRBV6-1 and TRBJ1-2; D unresolved. CDR1 and CDR2 (germline): MNHNS, SASEGT. The CDR3 has 16 amino acids. With 1 base removed from V and 7 bases from J, the gap between germline ends came to 19 bases. The CDR3 sequence is CASSEDYGLSGFGYTF. CDR3 in DNA: TGTGCCAGCAGTGAAGACTACGGCTTGTCGGGTTTTGGCTACACCTTC.

V usage is TRBV11-2 and J usage is TRBJ2-5; 9 bases line up with TRBD1. From germline, CDR1 is SGHAT and CDR2 FQNNGV. After removal of 3 bases from V and 3 bases from J, the junction contained 5 bases not matched to a gene. This CDR3 has 15 amino acids. CDR3 residues: CASSFRRTGEETQYF. The DNA for the CDR3 is TGTGCCAGCAGCTTTCGGAGGACAGGGGAAGAGACCCAGTACTTC.